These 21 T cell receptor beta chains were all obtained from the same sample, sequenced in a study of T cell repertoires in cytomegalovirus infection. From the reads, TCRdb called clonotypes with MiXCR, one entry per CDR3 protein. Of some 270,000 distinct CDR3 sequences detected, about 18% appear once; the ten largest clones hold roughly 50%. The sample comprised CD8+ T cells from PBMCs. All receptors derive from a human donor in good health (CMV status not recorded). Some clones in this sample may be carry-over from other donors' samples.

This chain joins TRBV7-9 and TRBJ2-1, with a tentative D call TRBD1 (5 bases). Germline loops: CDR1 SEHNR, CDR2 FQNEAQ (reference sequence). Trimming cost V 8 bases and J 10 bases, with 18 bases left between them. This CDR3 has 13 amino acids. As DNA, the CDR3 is TGTGCCAGCGTCACCGGACCGACAGCAGAGCAGTTCTTC. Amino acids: CASVTGPTAEQFF.

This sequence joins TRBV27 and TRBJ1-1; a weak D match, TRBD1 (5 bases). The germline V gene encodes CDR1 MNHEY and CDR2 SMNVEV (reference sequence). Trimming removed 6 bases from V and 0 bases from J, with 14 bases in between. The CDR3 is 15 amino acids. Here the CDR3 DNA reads TGTGCCAGCAGCACACTTGGGGGGATGAACACTGAAGCTTTCTTT. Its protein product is CASSTLGGMNTEAFF.

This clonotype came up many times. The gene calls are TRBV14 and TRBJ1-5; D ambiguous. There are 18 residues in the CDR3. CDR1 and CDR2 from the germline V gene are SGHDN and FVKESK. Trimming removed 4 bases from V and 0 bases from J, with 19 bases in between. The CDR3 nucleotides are TGTGCCAGCAGCCTATTTAGTTCGGTCACTGGTAGCAATCAGCCCCAGCATTTT. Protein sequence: CASSLFSSVTGSNQPQHF.

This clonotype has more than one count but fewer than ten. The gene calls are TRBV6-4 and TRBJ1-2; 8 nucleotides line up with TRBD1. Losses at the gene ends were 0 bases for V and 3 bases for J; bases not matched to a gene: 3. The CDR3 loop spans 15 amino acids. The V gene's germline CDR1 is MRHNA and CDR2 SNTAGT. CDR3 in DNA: TGTGCCAGCAGTGACTCTCCGGGACAGGACTATGGCTACACCTTC. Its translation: CASSDSPGQDYGYTF.

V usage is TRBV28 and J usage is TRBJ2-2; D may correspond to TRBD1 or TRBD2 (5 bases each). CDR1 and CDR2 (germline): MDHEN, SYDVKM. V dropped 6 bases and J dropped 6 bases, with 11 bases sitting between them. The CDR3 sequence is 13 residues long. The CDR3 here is CASSRDGSGELFF. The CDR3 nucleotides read TGTGCCAGCAGCCGGGACGGGTCCGGGGAGCTGTTTTTT.

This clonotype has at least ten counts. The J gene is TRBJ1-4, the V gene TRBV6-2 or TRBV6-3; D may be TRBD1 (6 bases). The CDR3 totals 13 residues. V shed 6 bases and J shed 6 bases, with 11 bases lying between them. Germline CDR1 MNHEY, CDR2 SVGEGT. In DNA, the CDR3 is TGTGCCAGCAGGCCGGGACAAGATGAAAAACTGTTTTTT. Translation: CASRPGQDEKLFF.

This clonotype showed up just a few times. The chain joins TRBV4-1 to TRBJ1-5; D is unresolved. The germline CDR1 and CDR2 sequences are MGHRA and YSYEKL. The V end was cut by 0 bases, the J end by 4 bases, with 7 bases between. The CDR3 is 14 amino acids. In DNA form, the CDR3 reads TGCGCCAGCAGCCAAGAGGGTTGGAATCAGCCCCAGCATTTT. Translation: CASSQEGWNQPQHF.

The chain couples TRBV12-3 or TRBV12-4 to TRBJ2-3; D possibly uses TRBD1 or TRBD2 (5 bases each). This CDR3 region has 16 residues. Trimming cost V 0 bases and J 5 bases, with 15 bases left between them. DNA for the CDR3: TGTGCCAGCAGTTTAGCGTTAGGGGCCGGGATAGATACGCAGTATTTT. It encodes CASSLALGAGIDTQYF.

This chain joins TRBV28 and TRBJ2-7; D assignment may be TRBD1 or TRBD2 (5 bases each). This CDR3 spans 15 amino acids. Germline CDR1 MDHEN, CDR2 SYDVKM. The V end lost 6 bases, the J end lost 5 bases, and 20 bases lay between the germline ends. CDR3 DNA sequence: TGTGCCAGCAGCTCCTCCCCGGGGCTAGGCAACGAGCAGTACTTC. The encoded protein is CASSSSPGLGNEQYF.

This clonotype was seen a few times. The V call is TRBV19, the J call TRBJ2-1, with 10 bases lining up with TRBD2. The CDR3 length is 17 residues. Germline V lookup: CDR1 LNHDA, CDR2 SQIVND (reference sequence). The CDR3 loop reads CVIPGTSVRSSYNEQFF. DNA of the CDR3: TGTGTCATTCCCGGGACTAGCGTCCGATCATCCTACAATGAGCAGTTCTTC. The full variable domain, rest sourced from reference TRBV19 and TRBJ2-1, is DGGITQSPKYLFRKEGQNVTLSCEQNLNHDAMYWYRQDPGQGLRLIYYSQIVNDFQKGDIAEGYSVSREKKESFPLTVTSAQKNPTAFYLCVIPGTSVRSSYNEQFFGPGTRLTVL.

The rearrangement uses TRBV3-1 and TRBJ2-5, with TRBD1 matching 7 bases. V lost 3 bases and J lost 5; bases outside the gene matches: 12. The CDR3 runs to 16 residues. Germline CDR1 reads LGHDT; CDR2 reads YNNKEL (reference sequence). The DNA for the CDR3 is TGTGCCAGCAGCCACTTCCGTCGACAGGGAGTGGAGACCCAGTACTTC. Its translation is CASSHFRRQGVETQYF.

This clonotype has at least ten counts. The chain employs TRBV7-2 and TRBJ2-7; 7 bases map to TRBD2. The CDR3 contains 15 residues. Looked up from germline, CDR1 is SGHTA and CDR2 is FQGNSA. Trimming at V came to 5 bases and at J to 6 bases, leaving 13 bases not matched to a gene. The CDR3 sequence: CASSGGYRRGSEQYF. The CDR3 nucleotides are TGTGCCAGCAGCGGCGGATACCGGCGGGGGAGCGAGCAGTACTTC.

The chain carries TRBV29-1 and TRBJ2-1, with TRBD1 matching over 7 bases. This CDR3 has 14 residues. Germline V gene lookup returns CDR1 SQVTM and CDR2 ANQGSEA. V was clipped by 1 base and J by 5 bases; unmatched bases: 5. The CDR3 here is CSVEVGQENNEQFF. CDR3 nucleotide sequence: TGCAGCGTTGAAGTAGGACAGGAGAACAATGAGCAGTTCTTC.

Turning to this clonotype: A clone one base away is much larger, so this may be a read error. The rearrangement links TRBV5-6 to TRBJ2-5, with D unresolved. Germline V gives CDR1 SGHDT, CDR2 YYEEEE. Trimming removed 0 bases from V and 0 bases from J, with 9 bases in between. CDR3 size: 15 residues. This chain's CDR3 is CASSLVRDNQETQYF. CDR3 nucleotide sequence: TGTGCCAGCAGCTTGGTCAGAGACAACCAAGAGACCCAGTACTTC. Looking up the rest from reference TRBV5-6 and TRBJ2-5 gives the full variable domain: DAGVTQSPTHLIKTRGQQVTLRCSPKSGHDTVSWYQQALGQGPQFIFQYYEEEERQRGNFPDRFSGHQFPNYSSELNVNALLLGDSALYLCASSLVRDNQETQYFGPGTRLLVL.

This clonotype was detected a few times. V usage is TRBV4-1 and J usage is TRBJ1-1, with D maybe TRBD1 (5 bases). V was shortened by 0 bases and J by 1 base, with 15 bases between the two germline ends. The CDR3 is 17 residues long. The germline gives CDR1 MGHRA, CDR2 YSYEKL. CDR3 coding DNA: TGCGCCAGCAGCCAAGATGCGTCAGTTGGGGGGAACACTGAAGCTTTCTTT. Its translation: CASSQDASVGGNTEAFF.

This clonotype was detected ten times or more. CDR3 amino acids: CASSNTGTAETQYF. The DNA of the CDR3 is TGTGCCAGCAGCAACACAGGGACCGCGGAGACCCAGTACTTC. The genes are TRBV28 and TRBJ2-5, with D perhaps matching TRBD1 (6 bases). CDR3 length equals 14 residues. Germline V lookup: CDR1 MDHEN, CDR2 SYDVKM. V was trimmed by 6 bases and J by 5 bases, leaving 16 bases between them.

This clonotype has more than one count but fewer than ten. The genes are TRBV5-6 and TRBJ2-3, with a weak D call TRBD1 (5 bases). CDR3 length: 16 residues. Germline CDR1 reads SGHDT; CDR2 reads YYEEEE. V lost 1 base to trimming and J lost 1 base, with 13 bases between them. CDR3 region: CASSLMGLVGTDTQYF. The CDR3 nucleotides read TGTGCCAGCAGCTTGATGGGGCTGGTGGGCACAGATACGCAGTATTTT.

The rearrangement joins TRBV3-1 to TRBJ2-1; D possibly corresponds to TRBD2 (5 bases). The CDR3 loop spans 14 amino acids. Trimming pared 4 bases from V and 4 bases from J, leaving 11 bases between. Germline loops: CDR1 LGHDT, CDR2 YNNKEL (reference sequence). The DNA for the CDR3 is TGTGCCAGCAGCCCGCGGGCGCAATACAATGAGCAGTTCTTC. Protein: CASSPRAQYNEQFF.

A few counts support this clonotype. Written as DNA, the CDR3 is TGTGCCAGTAGCCTAGGGAGTGACTCTAGCTCCTACGAGCAGTACTTC. Translated, it gives CASSLGSDSSSYEQYF. This chain connects TRBV19 to TRBJ2-7, with TRBD2 as a possible D gene (5 bases). Trimming shortened V by 6 bases and J by 0 bases, and 18 bases separated the two germline ends. The germline CDR1 and CDR2 sequences are LNHDA and SQIVND (reference sequence). This CDR3 is 16 amino acids long. Together with reference TRBV19 and TRBJ2-7, the CDR3 gives the full variable domain: DGGITQSPKYLFRKEGQNVTLSCEQNLNHDAMYWYRQDPGQGLRLIYYSQIVNDFQKGDIAEGYSVSREKKESFPLTVTSAQKNPTAFYLCASSLGSDSSSYEQYFGPGTRLTVT.

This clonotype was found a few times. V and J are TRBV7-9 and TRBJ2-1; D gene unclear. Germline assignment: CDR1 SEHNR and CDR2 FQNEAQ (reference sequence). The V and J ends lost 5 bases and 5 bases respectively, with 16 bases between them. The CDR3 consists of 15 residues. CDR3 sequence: CASSNPQNNHNEQFF. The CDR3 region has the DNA TGTGCCAGCAGCAACCCGCAGAATAATCACAATGAGCAGTTCTTC.

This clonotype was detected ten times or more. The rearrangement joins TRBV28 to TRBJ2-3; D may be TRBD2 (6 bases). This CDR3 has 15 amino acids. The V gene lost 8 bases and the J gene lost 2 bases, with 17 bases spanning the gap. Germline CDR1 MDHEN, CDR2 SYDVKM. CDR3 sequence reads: CASLRGGEVTDTQYF. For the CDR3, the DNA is TGTGCCAGCCTCCGGGGCGGGGAGGTCACAGATACGCAGTATTTT.